The 2 T cell receptor beta chains presented below share a single source sample, sequenced in a study of tissue T cells after allogeneic stem cell transplantation. TCRdb's copy holds only in-frame clones and misses some; the assay was immunoSEQ multiplex PCR. The sample includes about 4,000 clones, 50% of them seen just once. Time point in this sample: mouse harvest day 7 after allogeneic transplant. Each mouse received 10^7 T-cell-depleted marrow cells plus 10^6 splenic CD5+ T cells by tail vein. Sequencing used gut tissue. The receptors derive from a female BALB/c mouse given C57BL/6 T cells with graft-versus-host disease after an allogeneic hematopoietic cell transplant.

With regard to this clone: Gene names follow the mouse nomenclature. The read falls 1 residue short of the CDR3 end, and the missing part is taken from the germline J gene. This sequence joins TRBV13-2 and TRBJ2-7, with TRBD2 matching 7 bases. Trimming took 0 bases from V and 7 from J; bases not matched to a gene: 7. This CDR3 contains 14 residues. Looked up from germline, CDR1 is NNHNN and CDR2 is SYGAGS (reference sequence). Incomplete CDR3 DNA: TGTGCCAGCGGTGATGCCGGGGGGGTATGGGAACAGTAC. This gives the protein CASGDAGGVWEQY. The whole CDR3 reads CASGDAGGVWEQYF.

Points on this clone: Here the gene names and germline are mouse. The read ends 1 residue before the CDR3 terminus; that terminus is restored from the germline J gene. V usage is TRBV12-1 and J usage is TRBJ2-4, with D possibly matching TRBD2 (6 bases). Deletions cut 2 bases from V and 2 bases from J, with 7 bases between. Germline loops: CDR1 SGHSN, CDR2 HYEKVE. This CDR3 has 13 amino acids. The DNA read from the CDR3 is TGTGCCAGCTCTCGGGGGGATCAAAACACCTTGTAC. Its translation: CASSRGDQNTLY. From start to end, the CDR3 is CASSRGDQNTLYF.